The entry below gives a single TCR beta chain sequence along with its context. The antigen is undetermined. V lost 4 bases, J lost 9 bases, and 9 bases stayed unmatched. Germline assignment: CDR1 SGHRS and CDR2 YFSETQ. The CDR3 is made up of 15 amino acids. This sample is part of a study of vaccination effects on CD4 cells after COVID-19. Study-level background: Subjects were given two BNT162b2 or mRNA-1273 vaccine doses. Broader study findings: Clones arising from infection and from vaccination showed marked clonal contraction late after vaccination.

Ahead of sequencing, the ViraFEST assay grew antigen-specific CD4+ T cells using viral peptide pools. Isolation of CD4+ T cells took place after approximately 10 days of culture. No vaccinee had earlier SARS-CoV-2 infection, and nucleocapsid antibodies were negative. Peptides at 10 ug/ml and IL-2 at around 9.3 IU/ml were added to roughly 2 million PBMC per well. On both days 3 and 7, half of the culture medium was replaced with IL-2 medium. The table came from immunoSEQ multiplex PCR; TCRdb's copy has only in-frame clones and leaves some out. Here the sample spans tens of thousands of clones, roughly four fifths being singletons.

The rearrangement joins TRBV5-1 to TRBJ2-2, with 10 bases that match TRBD2. Source: CD4+ T cells from PBMCs cultured with HCoV-NL63 spike peptides, taken before COVID-19 vaccination. The sequence derives from a human donor who received a COVID-19 vaccine. Here the CDR3 reads CASSLSGGAGRELFF. The CDR3 DNA sequence: TGCGCCAGCAGCCTGAGCGGGGGGGCTGGAAGGGAGCTGTTTTTT.